This passage covers 12 T cell receptor beta chains from one sample sequenced in a study of T cells in Graves' hyperthyroidism and ophthalmopathy. RNA transcripts yielded amplified TCR beta CDR3 regions. With the HTBI primer set, the TCR CDR3 went through a first round of RT-PCR. Each CDR3 protein gets one entry after TCRdb re-called the multiplex PCR reads with MiXCR. The top ten clones hold approximately 30% of a sample with nearly 250,000 distinct CDR3 sequences, about a sixth of them seen once. Sequenced sample: blood. The receptors were sampled from a woman aged 18-35 years with Graves' ophthalmopathy.

This clonotype was observed at least ten times. J is TRBJ2-1 and V is TRBV11-3; maybe TRBD1 (5 bases). Looked up from germline, CDR1 is SGHNT and CDR2 is YENEEA. The CDR3 loop spans 13 amino acids. The V and J ends lost 5 bases and 4 bases respectively, with 9 bases between them. CDR3 in DNA: TGTGCCAGCAGCAAGGACAAGTACAATGAGCAGTTCTTC. This encodes CASSKDKYNEQFF.

Many counts were recorded for this clonotype. The chain uses TRBV5-1 and TRBJ2-1; 9 bases are a match to TRBD2. J was trimmed by 10 bases and V by 4 bases; bases with no gene match: 12. Germline CDR1 is SGHRS and CDR2 is YFSETQ. The CDR3 runs 15 residues. The DNA of the CDR3 is TGCGCCAGCAGCGTCTCCGGGACTAGCCGCCGAGAGCAGTTCTTC. Translation gives CASSVSGTSRREQFF.

This clonotype showed up many times. This chain joins TRBV7-8 and TRBJ2-2; 9 bases match TRBD1. Losses at the gene ends were 6 bases for V and 7 bases for J; bases not matched to a gene: 6. The CDR3 runs to 14 residues. From germline, CDR1 is SGHVS and CDR2 FQNEAQ. CDR3 sequence: CASRGTGSHGELFF. The DNA of the CDR3 is TGTGCCAGCAGAGGGACAGGGTCCCACGGGGAGCTGTTTTTT.

This clonotype was seen ten or more times. One end of the junction does not line up with germline, which may come from a read error. The rearrangement uses TRBV7-2 and TRBJ2-5; TRBD2 matches at 14 bases. CDR3 length equals 15 residues. CDR1 is SGHTA and CDR2 is FQGNSA in the germline V gene. The CDR3 DNA sequence: TGTGCCAGCAGCTTAGCCTTGACTAGCGGGAGGGCCCAATACTTC. Its protein product is CASSLALTSGRAQYF.

This clonotype was recorded at least ten times. This chain links TRBV3-1 with TRBJ2-3; unclear D gene. The ends were cut back, 1 base at V and 2 bases at J, with 7 bases in the middle. Germline V gene sequence: CDR1 LGHDT, CDR2 YNNKEL (reference sequence). The CDR3 consists of 14 residues. The CDR3 DNA sequence: TGTGCCAGCAGCCAAGGGTCCATCACAGATACGCAGTATTTT. This codes for CASSQGSITDTQYF.

V and J are TRBV7-8 and TRBJ2-3; D call uncertain. The CDR3 loop spans 14 amino acids. V lost 5 bases and J lost 2, with 11 bases in between. Germline CDR1 is SGHVS and CDR2 is FQNEAQ. CDR3 protein: CASSRVKPTDTQYF. In DNA, the CDR3 is TGTGCCAGCAGCCGAGTGAAACCCACAGATACGCAGTATTTT. Using reference TRBV7-8 and TRBJ2-3 for the parts outside the CDR3, the full variable domain is GAGVSQSPRYKVAKRGQDVALRCDPISGHVSLFWYQQALGQGPEFLTYFQNEAQLDKSGLPSDRFFAERPEGSVSTLKIQRTQQEDSAVYLCASSRVKPTDTQYFGPGTRLTVL.

This clonotype was found many times. The J gene is TRBJ2-7, the V gene TRBV7-9, with 8 bases lining up with TRBD2. The V gene end was trimmed by 1 base and the J gene end by 7 bases; junction bases not matched to a gene: 12. Per the germline V gene, CDR1 is SEHNR and CDR2 is FQNEAQ (reference sequence). The length of the CDR3 is 16 residues. CDR3 in amino acids: CASSLGGRGGSEEQYF. DNA of the CDR3: TGTGCCAGCAGCTTAGGGGGACGGGGGGGGTCGGAGGAGCAGTACTTC.

The rearrangement links TRBV3-1 to TRBJ1-4; 8 nucleotides match TRBD1. Germline V gives CDR1 LGHDT, CDR2 YNNKEL (reference sequence). V was pared by 4 bases and J by 10 bases, with 5 bases of the junction left unmatched. The CDR3 spans 13 residues. The CDR3 sequence: CASSPGQEGKLFF. The CDR3 nucleotides are TGTGCCAGCAGCCCGGGACAGGAGGGAAAACTGTTTTTT. Full variable domain (rest looked up from reference TRBV3-1 and TRBJ1-4): DTAVSQTPKYLVTQMGNDKSIKCEQNLGHDTMYWYKQDSKKFLKIMFSYNNKELIINETVPNRFSPKSPDKAHLNLHINSLELGDSAVYFCASSPGQEGKLFFGSGTQLSVL.

This clonotype was recorded many times. The rearrangement joins TRBV14 to TRBJ1-2, with D possibly matching TRBD1 (6 bases). This CDR3 has 17 residues. Germline loops: CDR1 SGHDN, CDR2 FVKESK. V was pared by 1 base and J by 4 bases, with 19 bases between. The CDR3 spells CASSQAAQGRIGYGYTF. CDR3 nucleotide sequence: TGTGCCAGCAGCCAAGCGGCACAGGGCAGGATAGGCTATGGCTACACCTTC.

This clonotype was detected ten times or more. The chain links TRBV11-2 to TRBJ2-5; 7 bases agree with TRBD1. CDR3 length: 15 amino acids. Germline V gene sequence: CDR1 SGHAT, CDR2 FQNNGV. The V and J ends lost 5 bases and 3 bases, in that order; junction bases with no gene match: 9. CDR3 nucleotides: TGTGCCAGCAGCCAATATGGGACAGCAAAAGAGACCCAGTACTTC. It codes for CASSQYGTAKETQYF.

At least ten counts were recorded for this clonotype. With a much larger clone just one base away, this may be a read error. The chain is built from TRBV6-2 or TRBV6-3 and TRBJ2-1; a possible D gene is TRBD1 (6 bases). V lost 5 bases and J lost 8, with 13 bases in between. CDR3 length: 13 residues. Looked up from germline, CDR1 is MNHEY and CDR2 is SVGEGT. CDR3 coding DNA: TGTGCCAGCAGTCACAGGGAAACGGATGAGCAGTTCTTC. It is translated as CASSHRETDEQFF.

This clonotype was counted ten times or more. V and J are TRBV7-3 and TRBJ2-2; D remains unclear. V was cut by 5 bases and J by 7 bases, with 11 bases left in between. The CDR3 runs to 13 residues. The germline CDR1 and CDR2 sequences are SGHTA and FQGTGA. This CDR3 reads CASSAFASGELFF. The CDR3 DNA reads TGTGCCAGCAGCGCCTTCGCGAGCGGGGAGCTGTTTTTT.